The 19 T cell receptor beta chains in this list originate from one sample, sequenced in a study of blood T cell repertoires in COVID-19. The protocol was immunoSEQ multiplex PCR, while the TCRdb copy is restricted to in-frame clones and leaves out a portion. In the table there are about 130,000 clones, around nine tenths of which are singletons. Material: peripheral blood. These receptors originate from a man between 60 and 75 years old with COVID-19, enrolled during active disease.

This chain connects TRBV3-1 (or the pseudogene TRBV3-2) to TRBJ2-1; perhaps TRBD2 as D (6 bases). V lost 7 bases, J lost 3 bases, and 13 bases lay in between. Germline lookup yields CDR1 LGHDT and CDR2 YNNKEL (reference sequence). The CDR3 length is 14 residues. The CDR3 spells CASKLAGSYNEQFF. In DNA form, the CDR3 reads TGTGCCAGCAAACTCGCGGGGAGCTACAATGAGCAGTTCTTC.

The CDR3 reads CAWSVYSYEQYF. Here the CDR3 DNA reads TGTGCCTGGAGTGTATACAGCTACGAGCAGTACTTC. The rearrangement joins TRBV30 to TRBJ2-7; D is unclear. Trimming left V 0 bases short and J 3 bases short, with 6 bases between. The CDR3 consists of 12 residues. Germline CDR1 is GTSNPN and CDR2 is SVGIG (reference sequence).

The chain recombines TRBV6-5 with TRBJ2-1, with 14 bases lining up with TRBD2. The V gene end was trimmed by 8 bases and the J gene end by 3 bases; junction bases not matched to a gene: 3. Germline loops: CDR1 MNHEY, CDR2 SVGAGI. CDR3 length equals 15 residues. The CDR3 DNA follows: TGTGCCAGCGCCGGGACTAGCGGGAGCTACAATGAGCAGTTCTTC. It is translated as CASAGTSGSYNEQFF.

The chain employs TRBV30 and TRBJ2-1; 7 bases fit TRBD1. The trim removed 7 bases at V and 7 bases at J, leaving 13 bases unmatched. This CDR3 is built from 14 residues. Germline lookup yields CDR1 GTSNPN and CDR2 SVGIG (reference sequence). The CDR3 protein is CAFRRGIQRNEQFF. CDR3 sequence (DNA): TGTGCCTTCCGCAGGGGGATCCAAAGGAATGAGCAGTTCTTC.

CDR3 loop: CATSDSIQGYEQYF. CDR3 sequence (DNA): TGTGCCACCAGTGATTCCATACAGGGTTACGAGCAGTACTTC. The V call is TRBV24-1, the J call TRBJ2-7, with D possibly matching TRBD1 (6 bases). Between the trimmed V and J ends, which lost 2 bases and 4 bases, there was a span of 11 bases. Germline V gene sequence: CDR1 KGHDR, CDR2 SFDVKD. This CDR3 has 14 residues.

DNA for the CDR3: TGTGCCAGCAGCTTCACCGGGACAGCATCTTTTACCAAAAACATTCAGTACTTC. Translation: CASSFTGTASFTKNIQYF. This rearrangement joins TRBV5-8 to TRBJ2-4; 7 nucleotides align to TRBD1. This CDR3 has 18 residues. The V segment lost 2 bases and the J segment 2 bases; nucleotides outside the gene matches: 13. Germline V gene sequence: CDR1 SGHTS, CDR2 YDEGEE.

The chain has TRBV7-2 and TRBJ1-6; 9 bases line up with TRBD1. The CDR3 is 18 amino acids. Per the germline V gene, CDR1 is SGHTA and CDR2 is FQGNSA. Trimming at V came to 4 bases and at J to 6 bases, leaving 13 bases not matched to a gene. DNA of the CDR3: TGTGCCAGCAGCTCGGACAGGGGTTATATCCCAACTAATTCACCCCTCCACTTT. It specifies CASSSDRGYIPTNSPLHF.

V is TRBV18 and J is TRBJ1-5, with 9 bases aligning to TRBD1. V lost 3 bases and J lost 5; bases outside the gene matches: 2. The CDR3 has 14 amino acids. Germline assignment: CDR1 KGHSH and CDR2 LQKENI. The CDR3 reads CASSPRTGDQPQHF. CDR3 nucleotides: TGTGCCAGCTCACCTAGGACAGGGGATCAGCCCCAGCATTTT.

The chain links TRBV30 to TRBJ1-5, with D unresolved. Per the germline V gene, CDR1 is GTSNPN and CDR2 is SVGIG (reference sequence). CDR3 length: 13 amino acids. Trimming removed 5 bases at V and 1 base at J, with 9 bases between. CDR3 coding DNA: TGTGCCTGGGGACGGGAAAGCAATCAGCCCCAGCATTTT. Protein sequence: CAWGRESNQPQHF.

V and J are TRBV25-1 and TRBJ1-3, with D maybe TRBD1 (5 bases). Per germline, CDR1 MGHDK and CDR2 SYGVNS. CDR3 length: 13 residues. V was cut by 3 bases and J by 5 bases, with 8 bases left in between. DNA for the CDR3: TGTGCCAGCAGTGATGGACATCGAAACACCATATATTTT. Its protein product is CASSDGHRNTIYF.

The CDR3 region is CASSSSPSSYNEQFF. The CDR3 nucleotides read TGCGCCAGCAGCTCATCCCCTAGCTCCTACAATGAGCAGTTCTTC. The chain uses TRBV4-1 and TRBJ2-1, with D hard to call. The germline CDR1 and CDR2 sequences are MGHRA and YSYEKL. V lost 5 bases and J lost 0, with 11 bases in between. CDR3 length: 15 residues.

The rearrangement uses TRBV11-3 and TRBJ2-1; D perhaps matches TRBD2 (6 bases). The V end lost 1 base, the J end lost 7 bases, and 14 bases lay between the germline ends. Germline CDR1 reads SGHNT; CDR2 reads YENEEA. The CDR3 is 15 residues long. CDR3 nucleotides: TGTGCCAGCAGCTTAGTCGCCGGGGGTAGAAATGAGCAGTTCTTC. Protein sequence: CASSLVAGGRNEQFF.

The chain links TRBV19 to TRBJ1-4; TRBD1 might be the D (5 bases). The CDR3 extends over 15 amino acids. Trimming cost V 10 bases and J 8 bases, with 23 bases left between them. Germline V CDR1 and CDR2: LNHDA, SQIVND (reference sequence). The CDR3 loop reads CATQRPGGVEEKLFF. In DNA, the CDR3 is TGTGCCACACAGAGACCCGGGGGGGTCGAAGAAAAACTGTTTTTT. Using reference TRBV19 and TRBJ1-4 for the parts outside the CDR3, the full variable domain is DGGITQSPKYLFRKEGQNVTLSCEQNLNHDAMYWYRQDPGQGLRLIYYSQIVNDFQKGDIAEGYSVSREKKESFPLTVTSAQKNPTAFYLCATQRPGGVEEKLFFGSGTQLSVL.

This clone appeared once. The CDR3 DNA sequence: TGTGCCAGCAGCGTCGGGGGGTTCGACAATGAGCAGTTCTTC. Protein sequence: CASSVGGFDNEQFF. This rearrangement joins TRBV9 to TRBJ2-1; 7 bases line up with TRBD2. Germline loops: CDR1 SGDLS, CDR2 YYNGEE. With 2 bases clipped from V and 5 bases from J, the junction kept 4 bases outside the gene matches. The CDR3 sequence is 14 residues long.

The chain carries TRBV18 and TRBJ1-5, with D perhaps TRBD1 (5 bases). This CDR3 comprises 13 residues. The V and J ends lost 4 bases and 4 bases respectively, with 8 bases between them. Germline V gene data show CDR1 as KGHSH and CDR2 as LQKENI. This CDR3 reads CASSQGLNQPQHF. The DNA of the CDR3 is TGTGCCAGCTCACAGGGGCTTAATCAGCCCCAGCATTTT.

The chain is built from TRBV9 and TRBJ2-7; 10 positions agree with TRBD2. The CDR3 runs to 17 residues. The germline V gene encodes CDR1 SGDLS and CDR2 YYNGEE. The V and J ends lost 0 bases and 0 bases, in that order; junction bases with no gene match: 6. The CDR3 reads CASSVGLAGDPSYEQYF. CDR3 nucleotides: TGTGCCAGCAGCGTAGGCCTAGCGGGAGACCCCTCCTACGAGCAGTACTTC.

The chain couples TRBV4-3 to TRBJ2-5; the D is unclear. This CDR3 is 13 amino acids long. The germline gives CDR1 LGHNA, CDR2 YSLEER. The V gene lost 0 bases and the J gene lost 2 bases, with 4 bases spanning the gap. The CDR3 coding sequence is TGCGCCAGCAGCCAAGACAGACAAGAGACCCAGTACTTC. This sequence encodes CASSQDRQETQYF.

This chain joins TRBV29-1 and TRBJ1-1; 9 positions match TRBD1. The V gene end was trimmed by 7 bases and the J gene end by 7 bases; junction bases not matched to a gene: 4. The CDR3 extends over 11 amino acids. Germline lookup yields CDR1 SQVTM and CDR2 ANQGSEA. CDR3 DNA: TGCAGCGGTATGACAGGGGGTGAAGCTTTCTTT. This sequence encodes CSGMTGGEAFF.

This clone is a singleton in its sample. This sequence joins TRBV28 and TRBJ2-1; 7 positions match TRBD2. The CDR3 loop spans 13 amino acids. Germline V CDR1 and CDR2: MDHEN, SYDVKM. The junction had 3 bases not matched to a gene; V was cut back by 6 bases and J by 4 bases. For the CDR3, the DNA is TGTGCCAGCAGACTAGCGATATACAATGAGCAGTTCTTC. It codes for CASRLAIYNEQFF.